A single sample is the source of the 20 T cell receptor beta chains below, sequenced in a study of shared clonotypes between healthy human individuals. The data were produced by immunoSEQ multiplex PCR, yet TCRdb's version contains in-frame clones alone and is incomplete. The sample shows some 2.3 million clones, approximately 93% of them seen only once. The sequencing sample was made of naive CD4+ T cells from PBMCs. Subset here: CD45RA+ positively selected. These receptors were taken from a man aged 18 to 30 in good health. Some clones in this sample may be carry-over from other donors' samples.

This chain joins TRBV7-8 and TRBJ1-5; a possible D gene is TRBD1 (5 bases). Trimming left V 5 bases short and J 7 bases short, with 21 bases between. The germline gives CDR1 SGHVS, CDR2 FQNEAQ. This CDR3 comprises 16 residues. CDR3 in amino acids: CASSPGGEIALQPQHF. The CDR3 nucleotides read TGTGCCAGCAGCCCAGGAGGGGAAATCGCTTTACAGCCCCAGCATTTT. The full variable domain, rest sourced from reference TRBV7-8 and TRBJ1-5, is GAGVSQSPRYKVAKRGQDVALRCDPISGHVSLFWYQQALGQGPEFLTYFQNEAQLDKSGLPSDRFFAERPEGSVSTLKIQRTQQEDSAVYLCASSPGGEIALQPQHFGDGTRLSIL.

The chain employs TRBV7-9 and TRBJ2-2; 10 nucleotides align to TRBD1. The CDR3 has 19 amino acids. V trimming: 2 bases; J trimming: 4 bases; junction bases outside the gene matches: 13. Germline lookup yields CDR1 SEHNR and CDR2 FQNEAQ (reference sequence). CDR3 residues: CASSLLLGTGEFGTGELFF. CDR3 nucleotide sequence: TGTGCCAGCAGCTTACTCTTGGGGACAGGGGAGTTTGGCACCGGGGAGCTGTTTTTT.

This chain links TRBV7-9 with TRBJ1-1, with TRBD1 matching over 9 bases. CDR1 is SEHNR, CDR2 FQNEAQ, per germline (reference sequence). The CDR3 is 14 amino acids. J lost 10 bases, V lost 0 bases, and 6 bases had no gene match. The CDR3 DNA reads TGTGCCAGCAGCTTAGCACAGGGGGCCTCGCGAGCTTTCTTT. Protein product: CASSLAQGASRAFF.

This rearrangement joins TRBV19 to TRBJ1-1; tentatively, D is TRBD1 (5 bases). CDR1 is LNHDA and CDR2 is SQIVND in the germline V gene (reference sequence). CDR3 length: 14 amino acids. Trimming cost V 6 bases and J 6 bases, with 17 bases left between them. CDR3 nucleotide sequence: TGTGCCAGTAGCACCGGACATCCCCTTTCTGAAGCTTTCTTT. Its translation is CASSTGHPLSEAFF.

The gene calls are TRBV6-5 and TRBJ1-2; D perhaps matches TRBD1 (6 bases). Germline CDR1 MNHEY, CDR2 SVGAGI. The CDR3 is 15 amino acids. V was pared by 4 bases and J by 8 bases, with 20 bases between. CDR3 sequence reads: CASSSVVLGQRGYTF. The CDR3 DNA reads as TGTGCCAGCAGTTCCGTCGTTTTAGGACAGAGAGGCTACACCTTC.

The chain employs TRBV6-6 and TRBJ1-1, with 7 bases identical to TRBD1. The ends lost 9 bases at V and 1 base at J; junction bases unmatched: 5. Germline-derived CDR1 and CDR2 are MNHNY and SVGAGI (reference sequence). The CDR3 sequence is 13 residues long. DNA for the CDR3: TGTGCCAGTCAACAGGGGAGGAACACTGAAGCTTTCTTT. Translating it yields CASQQGRNTEAFF.

The gene calls are TRBV6-1 and TRBJ1-1, with 9 positions matching TRBD1. The CDR3 covers 15 residues. The J segment lost 4 bases and the V segment lost 6 bases, leaving 9 bases of the junction unmatched. Germline V gene lookup returns CDR1 MNHNS and CDR2 SASEGT. The DNA for the CDR3 is TGTGCCAGCAGAAGGACAGGGGAATGGGGCACTGAAGCTTTCTTT. Its translation: CASRRTGEWGTEAFF.

V is TRBV28 and J is TRBJ1-1, with D perhaps TRBD1 (5 bases). CDR3 length equals 11 residues. CDR1 and CDR2 from the germline V gene are MDHEN and SYDVKM. With 8 bases removed from V and 8 bases from J, the gap between germline ends came to 12 bases. The CDR3 nucleotides read TGTGCCAGCGTCGGGGCAGAAGAAGCTTTCTTT. Its translation is CASVGAEEAFF.

This chain joins TRBV7-2 and TRBJ2-7; 13 bases agree with TRBD2. Unmatched junction bases numbered 8, after V lost 10 bases and J lost 8 bases. In germline, CDR1 is SGHTA, CDR2 FQGNSA. The CDR3 has 13 residues. The CDR3 is CATRGLAGRKQYF. The CDR3 DNA follows: TGTGCCACCCGGGGACTAGCGGGACGTAAGCAGTACTTC.

V usage is TRBV7-9 and J usage is TRBJ2-1, with 9 bases matching TRBD2. CDR1 is SEHNR and CDR2 is FQNEAQ in the germline V gene (reference sequence). The length of the CDR3 is 16 residues. V trimming: 5 bases; J trimming: 9 bases; junction bases outside the gene matches: 14. CDR3 DNA sequence: TGTGCCAGCAGCGCCCCGGGCGGGAGGGCCACGGGTGAGCAGTTCTTC. This gives the protein CASSAPGGRATGEQFF. The full variable domain, with the rest looked up from reference TRBV7-9 and TRBJ2-1, is DTGVSQNPRHKITKRGQNVTFRCDPISEHNRLYWYRQTLGQGPEFLTYFQNEAQLEKSRLLSDRFSAERPKGSFSTLEIQRTEQGDSAMYLCASSAPGGRATGEQFFGPGTRLTVL.

V gene TRBV4-3 combines with J gene TRBJ1-3; D is unclear. Germline V gives CDR1 LGHNA, CDR2 YSLEER. CDR3 size: 16 residues. Trimming left V 1 base short and J 0 bases short, with 10 bases between. For the CDR3, the DNA is TGCGCCAGCAGCCAAGTAAGAGACCTCTCTGGAAACACCATATATTTT. It codes for CASSQVRDLSGNTIYF.

J is TRBJ2-7 and V is TRBV7-8; no reliable D call. This CDR3 contains 14 residues. V lost 3 bases and J lost 2, with 11 bases in between. Germline CDR1 reads SGHVS; CDR2 reads FQNEAQ. The chain's CDR3 is CASSFVASTYEQYF. CDR3 in DNA: TGTGCCAGCAGCTTTGTAGCCTCCACCTACGAGCAGTACTTC.

This chain connects TRBV28 to TRBJ2-3; the D gene could be TRBD1 or TRBD2 (6 bases each). The germline CDR1 and CDR2 sequences are MDHEN and SYDVKM. Trimming stripped 7 bases from V and 5 bases from J, with 16 bases between. The CDR3 is made up of 14 amino acids. The DNA of the CDR3 is TGTGCCAGCAATCGCGGGACATTCTTAGATACGCAGTATTTT. Its protein is CASNRGTFLDTQYF.

The chain has TRBV5-1 and TRBJ2-7; the match to TRBD2 covers 13 bases. V was clipped by 3 bases and J by 5 bases; unmatched bases: 11. The CDR3 is 17 amino acids. Germline CDR1 is SGHRS and CDR2 is YFSETQ. In nucleotides, the CDR3 is TGCGCCAGCAGCTCCGGACTAGCGGGAGCCACGGGGGACGAGCAGTACTTC. It encodes CASSSGLAGATGDEQYF.

In DNA, the CDR3 is TGTGCCAGCCGTGGGGCAGAAGAGACCCAGTACTTC. Translated: CASRGAEETQYF. The chain links TRBV18 to TRBJ2-5, with D possibly being TRBD1 (5 bases). Germline loops: CDR1 KGHSH, CDR2 LQKENI. This CDR3 region has 12 residues. Trimming cost V 8 bases and J 3 bases, with 10 bases left between them.

This chain connects TRBV7-3 to TRBJ2-3, with 9 bases identical to TRBD1. This CDR3 has 16 amino acids. Trimming took 3 bases from V and 1 from J; bases not matched to a gene: 5. Germline V gene lookup returns CDR1 SGHTA and CDR2 FQGTGA. CDR3: CASSFAGQGGTDTQYF. The CDR3 coding sequence is TGTGCCAGCAGCTTCGCGGGACAGGGTGGCACAGATACGCAGTATTTT.

The chain joins TRBV6-5 to TRBJ1-1, with TRBD1 identical over 7 bases. The CDR3 has 16 amino acids. V was pared by 0 bases and J by 1 base, with 5 bases of the junction left unmatched. Germline V gene sequence: CDR1 MNHEY, CDR2 SVGAGI. DNA for the CDR3: TGTGCCAGCAGTTACTCGCCGGGGACAGCGAACACTGAAGCTTTCTTT. Translated: CASSYSPGTANTEAFF.

The rearrangement uses TRBV6-5 and TRBJ2-7; 9 nucleotides align to TRBD2. After removal of 0 bases from V and 9 bases from J, the junction contained 12 bases not matched to a gene. Germline CDR1 is MNHEY and CDR2 is SVGAGI. The CDR3 extends over 16 amino acids. The CDR3 here is CASSYSRGGRSLGQYF. DNA for the CDR3: TGTGCCAGCAGTTACTCGCGGGGGGGACGATCATTAGGGCAGTACTTC.

The V gene is TRBV4-1, the J gene TRBJ2-5, with unresolved D. CDR1 MGHRA and CDR2 YSYEKL come from the germline V gene. V was pared by 3 bases and J by 0 bases, with 11 bases between. This CDR3 is built from 15 residues. The CDR3 DNA follows: TGCGCCAGCAGCCACCGGACGGTGTACCAAGAGACCCAGTACTTC. Translated: CASSHRTVYQETQYF.

This clone occurred a few times. V usage is TRBV9 and J usage is TRBJ2-2; the D gene is possibly TRBD1 (6 bases). This CDR3 comprises 14 residues. V was clipped by 1 base and J by 4 bases, with 8 bases between them. Germline V gene lookup returns CDR1 SGDLS and CDR2 YYNGEE. CDR3 loop: CASSVLGGTGELFF. The CDR3 nucleotides are TGTGCCAGCAGCGTATTAGGGGGCACCGGGGAGCTGTTTTTT. The full variable domain, completed using reference TRBV9 and TRBJ2-2, is DSGVTQTPKHLITATGQRVTLRCSPRSGDLSVYWYQQSLDQGLQFLIQYYNGEERAKGNILERFSAQQFPDLHSELNLSSLELGDSALYFCASSVLGGTGELFFGEGSRLTVL.